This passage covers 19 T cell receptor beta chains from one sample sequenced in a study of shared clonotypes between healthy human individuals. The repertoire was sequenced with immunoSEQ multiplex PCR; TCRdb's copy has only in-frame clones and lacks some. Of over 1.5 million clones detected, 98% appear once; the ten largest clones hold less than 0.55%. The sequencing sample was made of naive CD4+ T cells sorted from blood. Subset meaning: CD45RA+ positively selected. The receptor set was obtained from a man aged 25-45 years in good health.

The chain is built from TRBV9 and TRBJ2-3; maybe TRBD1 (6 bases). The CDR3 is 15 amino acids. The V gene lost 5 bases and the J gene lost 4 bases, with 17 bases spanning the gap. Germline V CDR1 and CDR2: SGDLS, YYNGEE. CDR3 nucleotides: TGTGCCAGCAGTTTAGTCGGGACACCTCCAGATACGCAGTATTTT. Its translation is CASSLVGTPPDTQYF.

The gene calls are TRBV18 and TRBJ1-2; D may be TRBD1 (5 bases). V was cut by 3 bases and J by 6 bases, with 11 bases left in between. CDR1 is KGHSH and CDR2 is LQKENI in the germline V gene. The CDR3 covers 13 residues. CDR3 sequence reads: CASSPGASNGYTF. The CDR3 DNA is TGTGCCAGCTCACCCGGGGCGTCAAATGGCTACACCTTC.

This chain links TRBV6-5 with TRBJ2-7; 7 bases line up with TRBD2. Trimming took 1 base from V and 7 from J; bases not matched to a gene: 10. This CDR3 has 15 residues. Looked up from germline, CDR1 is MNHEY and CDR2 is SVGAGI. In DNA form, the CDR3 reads TGTGCCAGCAGTTACTTCGGCGGGGGTCCTACGGAGCAGTACTTC. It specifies CASSYFGGGPTEQYF.

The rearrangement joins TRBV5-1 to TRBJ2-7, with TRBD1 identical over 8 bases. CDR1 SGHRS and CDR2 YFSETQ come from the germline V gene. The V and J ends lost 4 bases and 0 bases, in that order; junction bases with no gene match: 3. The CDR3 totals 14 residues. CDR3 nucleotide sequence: TGCGCCAGCAGCCCCGACAGGGGCTCCTACGAGCAGTACTTC. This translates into CASSPDRGSYEQYF.

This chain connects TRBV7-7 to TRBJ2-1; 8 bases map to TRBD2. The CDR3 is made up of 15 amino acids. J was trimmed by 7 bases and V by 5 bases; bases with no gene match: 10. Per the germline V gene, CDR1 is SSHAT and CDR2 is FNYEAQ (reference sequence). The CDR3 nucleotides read TGTGCCAGCAGCCCCCCCTCGGTAGCGGGAAATGAGCAGTTCTTC. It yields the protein CASSPPSVAGNEQFF.

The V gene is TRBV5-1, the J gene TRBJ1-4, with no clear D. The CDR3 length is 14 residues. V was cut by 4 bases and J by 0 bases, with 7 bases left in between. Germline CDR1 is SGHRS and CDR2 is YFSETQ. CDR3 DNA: TGCGCCAGCAGCCCCATTCCAACTAATGAAAAACTGTTTTTT. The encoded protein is CASSPIPTNEKLFF.

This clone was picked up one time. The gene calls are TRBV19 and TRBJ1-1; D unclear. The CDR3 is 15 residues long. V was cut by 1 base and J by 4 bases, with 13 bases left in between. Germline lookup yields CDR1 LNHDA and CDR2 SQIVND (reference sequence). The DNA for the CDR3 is TGTGCCAGTAGTATAGCCCCGACACCAAGCACTGAAGCTTTCTTT. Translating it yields CASSIAPTPSTEAFF.

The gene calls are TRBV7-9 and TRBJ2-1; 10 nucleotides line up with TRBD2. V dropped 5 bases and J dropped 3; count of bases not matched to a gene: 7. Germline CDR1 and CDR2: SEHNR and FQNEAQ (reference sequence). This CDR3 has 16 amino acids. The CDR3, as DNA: TGTGCCAGCAGCCTGACGCTAGCGGGGGACTACAATGAGCAGTTCTTC. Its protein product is CASSLTLAGDYNEQFF.

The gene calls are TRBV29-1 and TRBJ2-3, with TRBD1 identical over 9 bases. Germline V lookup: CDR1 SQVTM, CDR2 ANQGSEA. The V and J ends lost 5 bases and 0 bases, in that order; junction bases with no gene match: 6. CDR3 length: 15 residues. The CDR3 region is CSVRTGQGSTDTQYF. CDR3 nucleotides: TGCAGCGTTAGGACAGGACAGGGGAGCACAGATACGCAGTATTTT.

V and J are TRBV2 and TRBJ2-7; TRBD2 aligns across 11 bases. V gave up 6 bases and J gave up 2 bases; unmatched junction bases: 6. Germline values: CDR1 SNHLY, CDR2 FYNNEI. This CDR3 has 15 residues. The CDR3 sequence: CASRATSGITYEQYF. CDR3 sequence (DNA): TGTGCCAGCAGGGCGACTAGCGGGATAACCTACGAGCAGTACTTC.

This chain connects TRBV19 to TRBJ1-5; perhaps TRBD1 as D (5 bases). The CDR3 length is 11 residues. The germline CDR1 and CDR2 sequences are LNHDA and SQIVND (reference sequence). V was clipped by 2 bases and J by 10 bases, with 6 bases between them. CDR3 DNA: TGTGCCAGTAGTATACAGGGTCCCCAGCATTTT. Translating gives CASSIQGPQHF.

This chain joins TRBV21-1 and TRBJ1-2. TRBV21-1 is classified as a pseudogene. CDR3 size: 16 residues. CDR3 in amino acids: CASSNGSGGDGYGYTF. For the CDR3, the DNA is TGTGCCAGCAGCAATGGGTCGGGAGGGGATGGCTATGGCTACACCTTC.

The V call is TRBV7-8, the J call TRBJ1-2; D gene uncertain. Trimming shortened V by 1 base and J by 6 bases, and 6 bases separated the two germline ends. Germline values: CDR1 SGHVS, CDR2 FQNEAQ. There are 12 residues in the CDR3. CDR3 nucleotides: TGTGCCAGCAGCTTAGTCCGCGATGGCTACACCTTC. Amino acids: CASSLVRDGYTF.

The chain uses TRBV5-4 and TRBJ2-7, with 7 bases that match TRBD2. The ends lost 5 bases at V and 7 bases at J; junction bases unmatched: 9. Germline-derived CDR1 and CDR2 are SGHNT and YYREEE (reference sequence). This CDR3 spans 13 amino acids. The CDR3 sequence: CASRRSGTFEQYF. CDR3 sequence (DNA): TGTGCCAGCAGACGCAGCGGGACCTTTGAGCAGTACTTC.

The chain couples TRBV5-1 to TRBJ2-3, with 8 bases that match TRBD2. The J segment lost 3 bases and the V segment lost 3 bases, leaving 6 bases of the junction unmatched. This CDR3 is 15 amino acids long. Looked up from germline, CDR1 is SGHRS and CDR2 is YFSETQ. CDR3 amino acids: CASSSGLAPTDTQYF. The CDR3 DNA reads TGCGCCAGCAGCTCTGGACTAGCTCCAACAGATACGCAGTATTTT.

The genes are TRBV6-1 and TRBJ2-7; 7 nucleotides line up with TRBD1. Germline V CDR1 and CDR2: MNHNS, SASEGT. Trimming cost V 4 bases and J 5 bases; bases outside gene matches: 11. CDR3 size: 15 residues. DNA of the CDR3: TGTGCCAGCAGTGTCCGAGACAGGGTGATTAACGAGCAGTACTTC. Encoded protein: CASSVRDRVINEQYF.

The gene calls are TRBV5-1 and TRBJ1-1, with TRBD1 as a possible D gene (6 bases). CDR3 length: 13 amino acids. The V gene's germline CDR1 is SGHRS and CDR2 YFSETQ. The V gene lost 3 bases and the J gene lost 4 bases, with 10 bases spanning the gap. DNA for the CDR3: TGCGCCAGCAGCTCAAGAGGGGGCACTGAAGCTTTCTTT. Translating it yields CASSSRGGTEAFF.

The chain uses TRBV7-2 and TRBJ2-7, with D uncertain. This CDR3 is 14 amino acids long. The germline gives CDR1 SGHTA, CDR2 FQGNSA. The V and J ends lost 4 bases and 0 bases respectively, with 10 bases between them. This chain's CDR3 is CASSSDRNSYEQYF. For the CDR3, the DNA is TGTGCCAGCAGCTCCGACCGCAACTCCTACGAGCAGTACTTC.

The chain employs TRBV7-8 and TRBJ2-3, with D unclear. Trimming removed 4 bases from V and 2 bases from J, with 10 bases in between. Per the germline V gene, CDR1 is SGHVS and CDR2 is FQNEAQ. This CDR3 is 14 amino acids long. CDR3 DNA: TGTGCCAGCAGCTCGATCCGACACACAGATACGCAGTATTTT. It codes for CASSSIRHTDTQYF.